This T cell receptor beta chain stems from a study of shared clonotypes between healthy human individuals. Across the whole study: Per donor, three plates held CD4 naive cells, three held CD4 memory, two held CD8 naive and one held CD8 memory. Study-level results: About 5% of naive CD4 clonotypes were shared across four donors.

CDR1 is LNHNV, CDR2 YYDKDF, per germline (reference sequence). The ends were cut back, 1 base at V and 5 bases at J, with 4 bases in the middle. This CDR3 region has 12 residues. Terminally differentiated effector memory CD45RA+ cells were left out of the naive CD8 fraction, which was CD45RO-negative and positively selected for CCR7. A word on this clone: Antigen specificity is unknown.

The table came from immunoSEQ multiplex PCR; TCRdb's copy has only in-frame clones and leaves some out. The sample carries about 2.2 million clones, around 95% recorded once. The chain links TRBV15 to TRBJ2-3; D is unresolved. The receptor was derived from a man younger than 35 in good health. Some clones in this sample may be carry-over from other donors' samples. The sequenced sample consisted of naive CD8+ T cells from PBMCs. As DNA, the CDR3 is TGTGCCACCAGCAGAGGTGGAGATACGCAGTATTTT. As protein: CATSRGGDTQYF.